The 8 T cell receptor beta chains below were found in one sample sequenced in a study of T-cell reconstitution after alpha-beta-depleted transplantation in children. A library of TCRbeta sequences, prepared with unique molecular identifiers, was generated. One entry per CDR3 protein results from TCRdb running MiXCR on the PCR reads. Among some 490,000 distinct CDR3 sequences listed, about an eighth were seen once. This specimen was PBMCs from the stem cell graft donor, taken from the stem cell graft. The receptors stem from a human donor who donated a stem cell graft to a child with combined immunodeficiency.

This clonotype was recorded many times. The V call is TRBV5-1, the J call TRBJ1-3, with D hard to call. CDR3 length equals 14 residues. CDR1 is SGHRS and CDR2 is YFSETQ in the germline V gene. V gave up 1 base and J gave up 0 bases, with 5 bases separating them. Here the CDR3 reads CASSLSSSGNTIYF. The DNA for the CDR3 is TGCGCCAGCAGCTTGAGCAGCTCTGGAAACACCATATATTTT.

The chain employs TRBV6-1 and TRBJ2-7; TRBD1 matches 7 bases. Trimming removed 6 bases from V and 7 bases from J; junction bases left unmatched: 15. The length of the CDR3 is 15 residues. Germline V gene lookup returns CDR1 MNHNS and CDR2 SASEGT. CDR3 nucleotide sequence: TGTGCCAGCAGACCAAGACAGGGCCACCCGTGGGAGCAGTACTTC. The encoded protein is CASRPRQGHPWEQYF.

This clonotype was seen only a few times. The rearrangement uses TRBV7-9 and TRBJ1-2; 7 bases match TRBD1. The CDR3 is 16 amino acids. V gave up 1 base and J gave up 0 bases; unmatched junction bases: 5. Looked up from germline, CDR1 is SEHNR and CDR2 is FQNEAQ (reference sequence). CDR3 sequence reads: CASSLGDSETNYGYTF. CDR3 nucleotide sequence: TGTGCCAGCAGCTTAGGGGACAGTGAGACTAACTATGGCTACACCTTC. The full variable domain, with the rest looked up from reference TRBV7-9 and TRBJ1-2, is DTGVSQNPRHKITKRGQNVTFRCDPISEHNRLYWYRQTLGQGPEFLTYFQNEAQLEKSRLLSDRFSAERPKGSFSTLEIQRTEQGDSAMYLCASSLGDSETNYGYTFGSGTRLTVV.

This clonotype was seen ten or more times. The chain links TRBV6-4 to TRBJ2-2, with D possibly being TRBD2 (6 bases). The CDR3 has 15 amino acids. V gave up 0 bases and J gave up 4 bases, with 9 bases separating them. Germline values: CDR1 MRHNA, CDR2 SNTAGT. CDR3 nucleotide sequence: TGTGCCAGCAGTGACTCAACGGGAGCCACCGGGGAGCTGTTTTTT. Its translation: CASSDSTGATGELFF.

This clonotype has a count of ten or more. This sequence joins TRBV15 and TRBJ2-7, with 7 bases aligning to TRBD1. Trimming removed 0 bases from V and 0 bases from J; junction bases left unmatched: 5. The CDR3 is 16 amino acids. The V gene's germline CDR1 is LNHNV and CDR2 YYDKDF (reference sequence). CDR3 sequence (DNA): TGTGCCACCAGCAGAGACAAGGGGGCAAGCTCCTACGAGCAGTACTTC. Its translation is CATSRDKGASSYEQYF.

This chain joins TRBV5-1 and TRBJ1-3; 8 bases agree with TRBD1. Germline V gives CDR1 SGHRS, CDR2 YFSETQ. The CDR3 loop spans 15 amino acids. V was pared by 5 bases and J by 3 bases, with 7 bases of the junction left unmatched. CDR3 DNA: TGCGCCAGCAGGACTACAGGGGGGTTTGGAAACACCATATATTTT. Its translation is CASRTTGGFGNTIYF.

About this clonotype itself: Since the CDR3 does not end with the conserved phenylalanine or tryptophan, this likely comes from a read error. The V gene is TRBV5-1, the J gene TRBJ2-7, with D hard to call. There are 14 residues in the CDR3. The germline CDR1 and CDR2 sequences are SGHRS and YFSETQ. Trimming left V 0 bases short and J 0 bases short, with 7 bases between. Written as DNA, the CDR3 is TGCGCCAGCAGCTTGGACGGTAGCTCCTACGAGCAGTACCTC. It codes for CASSLDGSSYEQYL.

A few counts support this clonotype. The chain links TRBV6-2 or TRBV6-3 to TRBJ2-7, with no clear D. Germline V gene sequence: CDR1 MNHEY, CDR2 SVGEGT. Trimming pared 4 bases from V and 2 bases from J, leaving 9 bases between. The CDR3 is 13 amino acids. CDR3 nucleotide sequence: TGTGCCAGCAGTTCTTTCCGTCCCTACGAGCAGTACTTC. Its translation is CASSSFRPYEQYF.